The sequence of this TCR beta chain was determined in a study of T-cell reconstitution after alpha-beta-depleted transplantation in children. This CDR3 contains 14 residues. Germline values: CDR1 WNHNN, CDR2 SYGVQD (reference sequence). Construction of the TCRbeta library involved unique molecular identifiers. TCRdb itself ran the PCR reads through MiXCR, one entry per CDR3 protein. The repertoire consists of 500,000 to 600,000 distinct CDR3 sequences, with around 19% occurring once and the leading ten covering over 3%. This clonotype was counted ten times or more. Germline is not matched at one junction end, which may reflect a read error.

This specimen was PBMCs from the stem cell graft donor, taken from the stem cell graft. The receptor was isolated from a human donor who donated a stem cell graft to a child with acute lymphoblastic leukemia. The rearrangement links TRBV10-1 to TRBJ2-7, with 11 nucleotides matching TRBD2. The DNA of the CDR3 is TGTGCCAGCAGTGCCGGGACTAGCGGCTACGAGCAGTACTTC. Amino acids: CASSAGTSGYEQYF.